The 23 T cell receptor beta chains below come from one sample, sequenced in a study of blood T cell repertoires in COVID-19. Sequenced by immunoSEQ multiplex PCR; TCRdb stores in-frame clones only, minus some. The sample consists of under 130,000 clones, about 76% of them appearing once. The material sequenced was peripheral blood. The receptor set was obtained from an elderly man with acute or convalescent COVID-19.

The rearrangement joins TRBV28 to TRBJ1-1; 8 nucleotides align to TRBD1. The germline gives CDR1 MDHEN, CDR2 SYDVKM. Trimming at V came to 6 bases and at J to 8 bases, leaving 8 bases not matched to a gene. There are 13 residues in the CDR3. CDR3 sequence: CASSPGQGGEAFF. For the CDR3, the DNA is TGTGCCAGCAGCCCTGGACAGGGAGGAGAAGCTTTCTTT.

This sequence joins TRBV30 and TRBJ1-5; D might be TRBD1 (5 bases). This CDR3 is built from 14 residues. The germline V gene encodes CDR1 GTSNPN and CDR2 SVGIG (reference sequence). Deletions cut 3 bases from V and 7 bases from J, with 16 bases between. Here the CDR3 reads CAWSLGWGDQPQHF. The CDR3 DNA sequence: TGTGCCTGGAGCCTAGGGTGGGGGGACCAGCCCCAGCATTTT.

The CDR3 nucleotides are TGTGCCAGCAGCTTTGATCTAGCGGGATCCGGGGAGCTGTTTTTT. It is translated as CASSFDLAGSGELFF. V and J are TRBV5-4 and TRBJ2-2; TRBD2 matches at 9 bases. Germline V CDR1 and CDR2: SGHNT, YYREEE (reference sequence). This CDR3 region has 15 residues. The trim removed 2 bases at V and 6 bases at J, leaving 5 bases unmatched.

The CDR3 coding sequence is TGTGCTAGTGGTTTGAATCGGGAGCAGTACTTC. Translating it yields CASGLNREQYF. The V and J genes are TRBV12-5 and TRBJ2-7; D is uncertain. V gave up 2 bases and J gave up 7 bases, with 6 bases separating them. The CDR3 totals 11 residues. Germline CDR1 reads LGHNT; CDR2 reads FRNRAP.

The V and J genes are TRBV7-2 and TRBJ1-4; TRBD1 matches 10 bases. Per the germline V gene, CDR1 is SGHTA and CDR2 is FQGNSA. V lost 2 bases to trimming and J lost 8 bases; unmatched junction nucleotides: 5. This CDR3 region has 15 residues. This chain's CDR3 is CASSLMWTGGEKLFF. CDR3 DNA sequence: TGTGCCAGCAGCTTAATGTGGACAGGGGGAGAAAAACTGTTTTTT.

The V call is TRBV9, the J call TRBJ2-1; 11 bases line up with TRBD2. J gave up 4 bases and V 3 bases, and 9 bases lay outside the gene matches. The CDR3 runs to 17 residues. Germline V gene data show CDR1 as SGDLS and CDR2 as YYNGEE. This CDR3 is CASSAQPLAGEYNEQFF. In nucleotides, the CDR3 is TGTGCCAGCAGCGCCCAGCCACTAGCGGGGGAATACAATGAGCAGTTCTTC.

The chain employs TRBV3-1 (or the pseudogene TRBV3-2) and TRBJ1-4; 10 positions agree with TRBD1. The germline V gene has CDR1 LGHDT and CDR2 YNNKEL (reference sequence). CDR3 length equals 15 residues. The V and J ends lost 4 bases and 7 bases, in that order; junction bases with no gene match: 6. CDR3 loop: CASSPTGTGAEKLFF. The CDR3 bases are TGTGCCAGCAGCCCTACCGGGACAGGGGCTGAAAAACTGTTTTTT.

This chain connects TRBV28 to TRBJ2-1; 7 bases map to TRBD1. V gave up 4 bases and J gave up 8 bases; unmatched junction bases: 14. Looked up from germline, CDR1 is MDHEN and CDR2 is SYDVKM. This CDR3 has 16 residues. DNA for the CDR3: TGTGCCAGCAGTTCTGTCGGGACAGAAAGATCCCATGAGCAGTTCTTC. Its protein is CASSSVGTERSHEQFF.

For the CDR3, the DNA is TGTGCCTTAAGCGGGGGGGTAAGCACAGATACGCAGTATTTT. The encoded protein is CALSGGVSTDTQYF. The V call is TRBV30, the J call TRBJ2-3; 10 bases agree with TRBD2. The CDR3 has 14 amino acids. Germline values: CDR1 GTSNPN, CDR2 SVGIG (reference sequence). Germline trimming cut 7 bases from V and 0 bases from J; bases unmatched to any gene: 4. The variable domain in full, completed from reference TRBV30 and TRBJ2-3, reads SQTIHQWPATLVQPVGSPLSLECTVEGTSNPNLYWYRQAAGRGLQLLFYSVGIGQISSEVPQNLSASRPQDRQFILSSKKLLLSDSGFYLCALSGGVSTDTQYFGPGTRLTVL.

The CDR3 DNA is TGTGCCAGCAGTTTAGGCAGGTACAATGAGCAGTTCTTC. Its protein product is CASSLGRYNEQFF. The chain links TRBV28 to TRBJ2-1; no firm D call. The V end lost 2 bases, the J end lost 4 bases, and 6 bases lay between the germline ends. There are 13 residues in the CDR3. The germline V gene encodes CDR1 MDHEN and CDR2 SYDVKM.

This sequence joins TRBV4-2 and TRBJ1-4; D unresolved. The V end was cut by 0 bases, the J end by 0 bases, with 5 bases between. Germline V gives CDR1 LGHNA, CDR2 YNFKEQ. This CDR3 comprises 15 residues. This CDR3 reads CASSQDSATNEKLFF. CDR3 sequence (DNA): TGTGCCAGCAGCCAAGACAGTGCAACTAATGAAAAACTGTTTTTT.

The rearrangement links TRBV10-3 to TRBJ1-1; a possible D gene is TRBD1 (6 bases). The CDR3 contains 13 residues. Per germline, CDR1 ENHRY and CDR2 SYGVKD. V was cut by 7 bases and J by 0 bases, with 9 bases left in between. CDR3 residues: CAITGAVNTEAFF. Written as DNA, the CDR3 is TGTGCCATCACAGGGGCCGTGAACACTGAAGCTTTCTTT.

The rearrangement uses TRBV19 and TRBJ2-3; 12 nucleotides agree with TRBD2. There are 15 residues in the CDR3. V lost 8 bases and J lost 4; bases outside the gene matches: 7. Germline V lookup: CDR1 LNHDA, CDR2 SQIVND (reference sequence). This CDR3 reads CASRRLAGEADTQYF. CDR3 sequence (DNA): TGTGCCAGTCGAAGACTAGCGGGAGAAGCAGATACGCAGTATTTT. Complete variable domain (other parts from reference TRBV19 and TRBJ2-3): DGGITQSPKYLFRKEGQNVTLSCEQNLNHDAMYWYRQDPGQGLRLIYYSQIVNDFQKGDIAEGYSVSREKKESFPLTVTSAQKNPTAFYLCASRRLAGEADTQYFGPGTRLTVL.

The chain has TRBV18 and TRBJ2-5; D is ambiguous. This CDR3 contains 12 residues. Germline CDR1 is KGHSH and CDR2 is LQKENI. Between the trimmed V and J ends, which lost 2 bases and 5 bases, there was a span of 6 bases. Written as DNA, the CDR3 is TGTGCCAGCTCACCAGACTCGGAGACCCAGTACTTC. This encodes CASSPDSETQYF.

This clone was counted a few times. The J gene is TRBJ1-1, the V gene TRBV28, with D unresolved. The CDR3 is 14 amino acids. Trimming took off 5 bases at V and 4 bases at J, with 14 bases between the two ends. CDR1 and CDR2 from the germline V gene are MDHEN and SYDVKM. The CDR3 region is CASSRGSIGTEAFF. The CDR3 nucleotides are TGTGCCAGCAGTAGAGGGTCAATTGGCACTGAAGCTTTCTTT.

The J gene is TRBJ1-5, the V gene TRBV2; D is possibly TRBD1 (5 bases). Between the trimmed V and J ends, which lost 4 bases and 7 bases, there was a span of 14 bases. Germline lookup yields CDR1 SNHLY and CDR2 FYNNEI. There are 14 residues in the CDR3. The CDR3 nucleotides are TGTGCCAGCAGTGTCGACAGCCCAGGACAGCCCCAGCATTTT. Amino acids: CASSVDSPGQPQHF.

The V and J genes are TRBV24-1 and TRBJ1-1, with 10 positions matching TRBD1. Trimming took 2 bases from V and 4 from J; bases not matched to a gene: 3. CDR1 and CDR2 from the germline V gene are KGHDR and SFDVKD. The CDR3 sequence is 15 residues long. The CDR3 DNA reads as TGTGCCACCAGTGATTCCGGGACAGGGGTCACTGAAGCTTTCTTT. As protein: CATSDSGTGVTEAFF.

CDR3 DNA: TGTGCCAGCAGTGAAGCGCACAGGCGAGGTGAAGCTTTCTTT. Translating gives CASSEAHRRGEAFF. The J gene is TRBJ1-1, the V gene TRBV6-1; perhaps TRBD1 as D (5 bases). Trimming took off 0 bases at V and 7 bases at J, with 12 bases between the two ends. The CDR3 runs to 14 residues. Germline CDR1 MNHNS, CDR2 SASEGT.

In DNA form, the CDR3 reads TGTGCCAGCACTTCCCCCTCTCAGGGGCCTCGACCCCTCCACTTT. This gives the protein CASTSPSQGPRPLHF. The gene calls are TRBV28 and TRBJ1-6, with TRBD1 as a possible D gene (6 bases). The CDR3 extends over 15 amino acids. CDR1 is MDHEN and CDR2 is SYDVKM in the germline V gene. Trimming left V 7 bases short and J 12 bases short, with 22 bases between. The whole variable domain, filled in from reference TRBV28 and TRBJ1-6, reads DVKVTQSSRYLVKRTGEKVFLECVQDMDHENMFWYRQDPGLGLRLIYFSYDVKMKEKGDIPEGYSVSREKKERFSLILESASTNQTSMYLCASTSPSQGPRPLHFGNGTRLTVT.

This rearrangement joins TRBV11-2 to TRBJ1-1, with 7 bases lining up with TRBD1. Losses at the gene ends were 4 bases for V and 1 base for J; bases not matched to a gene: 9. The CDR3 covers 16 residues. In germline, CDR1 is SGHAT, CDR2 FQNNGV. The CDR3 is CASSSTNRGRNTEAFF. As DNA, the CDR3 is TGTGCCAGCAGCTCAACTAACAGGGGCCGGAACACTGAAGCTTTCTTT.

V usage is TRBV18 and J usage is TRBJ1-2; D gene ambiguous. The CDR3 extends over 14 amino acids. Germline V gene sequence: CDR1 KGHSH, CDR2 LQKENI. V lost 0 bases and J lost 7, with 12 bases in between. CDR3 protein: CASSPPERLGGYTF. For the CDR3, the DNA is TGTGCCAGCTCACCACCGGAGAGGTTGGGTGGCTACACCTTC.

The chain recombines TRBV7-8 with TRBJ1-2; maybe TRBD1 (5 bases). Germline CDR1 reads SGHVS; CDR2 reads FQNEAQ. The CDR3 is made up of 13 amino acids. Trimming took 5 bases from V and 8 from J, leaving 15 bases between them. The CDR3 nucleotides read TGTGCCAGCAGCCCGACCGGGGGTTACGGCTACACCTTC. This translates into CASSPTGGYGYTF.

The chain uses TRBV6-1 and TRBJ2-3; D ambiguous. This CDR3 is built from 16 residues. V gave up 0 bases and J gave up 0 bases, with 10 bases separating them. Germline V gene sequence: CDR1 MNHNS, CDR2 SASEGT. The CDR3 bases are TGTGCCAGCAGTGAAGCGCTCGGAGCTAGCACAGATACGCAGTATTTT. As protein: CASSEALGASTDTQYF.